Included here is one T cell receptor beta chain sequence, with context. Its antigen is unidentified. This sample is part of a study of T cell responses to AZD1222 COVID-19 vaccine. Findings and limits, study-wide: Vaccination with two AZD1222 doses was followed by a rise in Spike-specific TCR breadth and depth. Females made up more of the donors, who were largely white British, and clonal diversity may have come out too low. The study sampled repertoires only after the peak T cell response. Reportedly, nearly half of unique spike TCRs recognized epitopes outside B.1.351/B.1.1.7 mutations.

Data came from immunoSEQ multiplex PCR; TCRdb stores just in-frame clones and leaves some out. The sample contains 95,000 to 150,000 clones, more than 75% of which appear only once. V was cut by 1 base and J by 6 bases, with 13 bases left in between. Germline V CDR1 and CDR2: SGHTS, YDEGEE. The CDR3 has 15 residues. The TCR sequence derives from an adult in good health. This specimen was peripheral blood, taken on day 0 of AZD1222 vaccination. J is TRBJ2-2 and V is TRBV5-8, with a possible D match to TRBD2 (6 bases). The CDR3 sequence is CASSLFSGSAGELFF. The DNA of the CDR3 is TGTGCCAGCAGCTTGTTTTCCGGGAGCGCCGGGGAGCTGTTTTTT.